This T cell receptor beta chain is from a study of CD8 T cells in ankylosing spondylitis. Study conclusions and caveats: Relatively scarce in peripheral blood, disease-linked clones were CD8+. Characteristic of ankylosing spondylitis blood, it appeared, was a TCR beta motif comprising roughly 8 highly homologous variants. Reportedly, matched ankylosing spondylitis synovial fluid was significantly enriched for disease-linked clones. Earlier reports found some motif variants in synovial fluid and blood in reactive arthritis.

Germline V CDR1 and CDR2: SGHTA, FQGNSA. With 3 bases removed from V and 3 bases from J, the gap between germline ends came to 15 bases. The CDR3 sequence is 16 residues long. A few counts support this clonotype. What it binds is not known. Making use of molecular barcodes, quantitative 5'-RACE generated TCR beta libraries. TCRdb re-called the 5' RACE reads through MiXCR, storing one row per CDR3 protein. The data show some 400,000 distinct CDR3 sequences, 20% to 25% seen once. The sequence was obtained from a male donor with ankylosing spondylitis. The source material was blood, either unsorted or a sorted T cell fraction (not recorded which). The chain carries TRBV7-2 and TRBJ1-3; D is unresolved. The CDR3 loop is CASSFAGGRHGNTIYF. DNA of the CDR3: TGTGCCAGCAGCTTCGCGGGAGGCAGACATGGAAACACCATATATTTT.